These 18 T cell receptor beta chains were sequenced from one sample in a study of neurological immune-mediated disorders. One entry per CDR3 protein, called by TCRdb with MiXCR from the 5' RACE reads. Of roughly 34,000 distinct CDR3 sequences listed, roughly 4.4% are singletons. Sequencing was done on a sample of PBMCs. The receptors originated from a man between 18 and 29 years old in good health.

This clonotype has a handful of counts. V is TRBV18 and J is TRBJ2-3; D gene unclear. V lost 3 bases and J 0 bases, leaving 10 bases between the germline ends. Germline-derived CDR1 and CDR2 are KGHSH and LQKENI. This CDR3 contains 15 residues. CDR3 in amino acids: CASSPERSSTDTQYF. CDR3 nucleotides: TGTGCCAGCTCACCCGAGCGAAGTAGCACAGATACGCAGTATTTT.

This clonotype came up many times. The rearrangement uses TRBV27 and TRBJ2-7, with 7 positions matching TRBD1. Germline lookup yields CDR1 MNHEY and CDR2 SMNVEV (reference sequence). The CDR3 extends over 13 amino acids. With 5 bases clipped from V and 3 bases from J, the junction kept 4 bases outside the gene matches. The CDR3 DNA reads TGTGCCAGCAGTCAGACAGGGTACTACGAGCAGTACTTC. It specifies CASSQTGYYEQYF.

There are many counts of this clonotype. The rearrangement uses TRBV5-1 and TRBJ2-2; D is perhaps TRBD1 (6 bases). The CDR3 totals 15 residues. Germline lookup yields CDR1 SGHRS and CDR2 YFSETQ. V gave up 2 bases and J gave up 1 base, with 9 bases separating them. CDR3 sequence reads: CASSLGQLNTGELFF. The DNA for the CDR3 is TGCGCCAGCAGCTTAGGACAGCTGAACACCGGGGAGCTGTTTTTT.

This clonotype was picked up many times. The genes are TRBV6-5 and TRBJ1-4; no firm D call. Between the trimmed V and J ends, which lost 0 bases and 7 bases, there was a span of 15 bases. CDR3 size: 16 residues. From germline, CDR1 is MNHEY and CDR2 SVGAGI. The CDR3 protein is CASSYSTFRWGEKLFF. The CDR3 DNA reads as TGTGCCAGCAGTTACTCGACATTTCGTTGGGGTGAAAAACTGTTTTTT.

This clonotype came up many times. V usage is TRBV12-3 or TRBV12-4 and J usage is TRBJ1-5, with a weak D call TRBD1 (5 bases). V was trimmed by 5 bases and J by 3 bases, leaving 14 bases between them. The CDR3 spans 15 residues. The CDR3 DNA reads TGTGCCAGCAGTCCACGACGACAGTCCAATCAGCCCCAGCATTTT. It yields the protein CASSPRRQSNQPQHF.

This clonotype has a count of ten or more. Here the CDR3 DNA reads TGTGCCATCAGCTTACAGGGGGCGGACACTGAAGCTTTCTTT. This encodes CAISLQGADTEAFF. V gene TRBV10-3 combines with J gene TRBJ1-1, with 9 bases identical to TRBD1. With V trimmed by 6 bases and J by 3 bases, 5 bases remained unmatched. Germline CDR1 and CDR2: ENHRY and SYGVKD. This CDR3 is 14 amino acids long.

This clonotype was counted at least ten times. This chain joins TRBV2 and TRBJ2-2; tentatively, D is TRBD2 (5 bases). The length of the CDR3 is 15 residues. CDR1 is SNHLY and CDR2 is FYNNEI in the germline V gene. V lost 2 bases and J lost 6, with 13 bases in between. The CDR3 sequence: CASSEPPGSAGELFF. CDR3 nucleotide sequence: TGTGCCAGCAGTGAACCCCCGGGGTCTGCCGGGGAGCTGTTTTTT.

This clonotype was seen at least ten times. The V and J genes are TRBV18 and TRBJ1-4; D is unresolved. The CDR3 has 15 residues. Trimming left V 4 bases short and J 5 bases short, with 14 bases between. Per germline, CDR1 KGHSH and CDR2 LQKENI. The CDR3 spells CASSRSPGPNEKLFF. The CDR3 nucleotides are TGTGCCAGCTCACGGTCCCCGGGCCCAAATGAAAAACTGTTTTTT.

This clonotype was counted at least ten times. This rearrangement joins TRBV12-3 or TRBV12-4 to TRBJ1-6, with D hard to call. The CDR3 contains 13 residues. V gave up 6 bases and J gave up 8 bases, with 11 bases separating them. This CDR3 reads CASSLSGDSPLHF. The CDR3 DNA follows: TGTGCCAGCAGCCTATCCGGGGATTCACCCCTCCACTTT.

This clonotype was recorded at least ten times. The DNA for the CDR3 is TGCGCCAGCAGATATCTAGCGGGTAACGACTACGAGCAGTACTTC. Its translation is CASRYLAGNDYEQYF. V usage is TRBV5-1 and J usage is TRBJ2-7, with TRBD2 matching over 8 bases. Germline CDR1 is SGHRS and CDR2 is YFSETQ. Unmatched junction bases numbered 10, after V lost 5 bases and J lost 3 bases. The CDR3 totals 15 residues.

This clonotype showed up many times. The chain links TRBV20-1 to TRBJ2-3; no clear D gene. From germline, CDR1 is DFQATT and CDR2 SNEGSKA (reference sequence). Trimming took 6 bases from V and 5 from J, leaving 21 bases between them. This CDR3 comprises 15 residues. The chain's CDR3 is CSAIRRATSKDTQYF. As DNA, the CDR3 is TGCAGTGCCATACGTCGGGCTACAAGTAAAGATACGCAGTATTTT.

The table lists this clonotype with many counts. CDR3 residues: CSARGRTDEQYF. CDR3 DNA: TGCAGTGCTAGAGGACGGACCGACGAGCAGTACTTC. The chain is built from TRBV20-1 and TRBJ2-7, with D unresolved. Deletions cut 1 base from V and 5 bases from J, with 9 bases between. Germline V gene sequence: CDR1 DFQATT, CDR2 SNEGSKA (reference sequence). The CDR3 consists of 12 residues.

The chain has TRBV6-2 or TRBV6-3 and TRBJ1-1; D uncertain. Per germline, CDR1 MNHEY and CDR2 SVGEGT. CDR3 size: 15 residues. V was clipped by 5 bases and J by 3 bases, with 16 bases between them. CDR3 region: CASSDPVGRDTEAFF. As DNA, the CDR3 is TGTGCCAGCAGTGACCCGGTGGGCCGGGACACTGAAGCTTTCTTT.

This clonotype was picked up many times. The V gene is TRBV5-6, the J gene TRBJ1-1, with D perhaps TRBD1 (5 bases). This CDR3 is built from 15 residues. V gave up 1 base and J gave up 4 bases, with 14 bases separating them. CDR1 is SGHDT and CDR2 is YYEEEE in the germline V gene. The CDR3: CASSLWAGDFTEAFF. The CDR3 DNA reads as TGTGCCAGCAGCTTGTGGGCGGGGGATTTCACTGAAGCTTTCTTT.

This clonotype was observed at least ten times. The chain uses TRBV3-1 and TRBJ2-7; D may be TRBD1 (5 bases). The CDR3 is 15 residues long. The ends were cut back, 4 bases at V and 3 bases at J, with 16 bases in the middle. CDR1 and CDR2 from the germline V gene are LGHDT and YNNKEL (reference sequence). CDR3 in amino acids: CASSLGATANYEQYF. In nucleotides, the CDR3 is TGTGCCAGCAGCCTAGGGGCAACAGCTAACTACGAGCAGTACTTC.

This clonotype was counted many times. The genes are TRBV5-1 and TRBJ2-1; no reliable D call. The CDR3 loop spans 13 amino acids. Trimming took off 2 bases at V and 8 bases at J, with 11 bases between the two ends. Germline V gene sequence: CDR1 SGHRS, CDR2 YFSETQ. Here the CDR3 reads CASSLGVPDEQFF. Written as DNA, the CDR3 is TGCGCCAGCAGCTTAGGCGTTCCGGATGAGCAGTTCTTC.

This clonotype occurred many times. The V gene is TRBV20-1, the J gene TRBJ2-2; D could derive from TRBD1 or TRBD2 (5 bases each). This CDR3 has 12 amino acids. Trimming cost V 7 bases and J 8 bases, with 14 bases left between them. Germline V gene lookup returns CDR1 DFQATT and CDR2 SNEGSKA (reference sequence). This CDR3 is CSVPGRRGELFF. The CDR3, as DNA: TGCAGTGTCCCGGGACGTCGGGGGGAGCTGTTTTTT.

The table lists this clonotype with many counts. The chain is built from TRBV7-9 and TRBJ2-7; D is possibly TRBD1 or TRBD2 (5 bases each). Germline V gene data show CDR1 as SEHNR and CDR2 as FQNEAQ (reference sequence). CDR3 length: 16 residues. Between the trimmed V and J ends, which lost 4 bases and 5 bases, there was a span of 21 bases. The CDR3: CASSSWGRRSADEQYF. The CDR3 nucleotides are TGTGCCAGCAGCTCCTGGGGACGGCGATCCGCGGACGAGCAGTACTTC.